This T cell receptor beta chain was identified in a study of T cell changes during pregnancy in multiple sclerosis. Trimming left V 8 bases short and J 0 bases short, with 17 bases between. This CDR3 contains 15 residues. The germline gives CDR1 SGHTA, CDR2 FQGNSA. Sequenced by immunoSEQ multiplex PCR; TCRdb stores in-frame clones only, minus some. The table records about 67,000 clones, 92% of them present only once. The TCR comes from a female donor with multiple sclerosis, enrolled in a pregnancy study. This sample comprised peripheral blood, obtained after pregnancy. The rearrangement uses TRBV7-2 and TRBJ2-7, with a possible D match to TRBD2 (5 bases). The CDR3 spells CASVSQAVSSYEQYF. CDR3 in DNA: TGTGCCAGCGTGAGTCAAGCGGTCAGCTCCTACGAGCAGTACTTC.